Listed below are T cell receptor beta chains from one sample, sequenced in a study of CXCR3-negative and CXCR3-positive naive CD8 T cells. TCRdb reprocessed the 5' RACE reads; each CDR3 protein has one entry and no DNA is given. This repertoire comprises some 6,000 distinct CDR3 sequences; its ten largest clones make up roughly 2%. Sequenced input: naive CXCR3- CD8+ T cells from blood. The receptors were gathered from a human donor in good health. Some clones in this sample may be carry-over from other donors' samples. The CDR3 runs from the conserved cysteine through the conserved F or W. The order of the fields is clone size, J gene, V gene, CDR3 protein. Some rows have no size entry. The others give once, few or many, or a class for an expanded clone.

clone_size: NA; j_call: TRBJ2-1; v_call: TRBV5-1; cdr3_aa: CASRSTGTSDYNEQFF
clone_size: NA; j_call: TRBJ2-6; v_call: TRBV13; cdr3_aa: CASRTSGMDGANVLTF
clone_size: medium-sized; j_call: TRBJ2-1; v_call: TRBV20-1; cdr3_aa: CSAPIVNEQFF
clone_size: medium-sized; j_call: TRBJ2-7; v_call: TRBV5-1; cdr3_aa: CASSLAVGGSEQYF
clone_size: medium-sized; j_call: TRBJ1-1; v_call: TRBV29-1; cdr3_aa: CSATMDRPNTEAFF
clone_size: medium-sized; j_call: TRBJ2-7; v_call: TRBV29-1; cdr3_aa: CSVGDSTYEQYF
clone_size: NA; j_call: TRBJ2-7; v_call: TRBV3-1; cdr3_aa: CASSQAADYVSYEQYF
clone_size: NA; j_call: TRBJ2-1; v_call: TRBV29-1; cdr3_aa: CSVEGPHNEQFF
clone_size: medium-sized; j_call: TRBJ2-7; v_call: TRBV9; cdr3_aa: CASSVAGLNYEQYF
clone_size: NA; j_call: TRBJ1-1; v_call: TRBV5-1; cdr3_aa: CASSLRTAMNTEAFF
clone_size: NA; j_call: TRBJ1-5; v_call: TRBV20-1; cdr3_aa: CSARGRTGEVWSNQPQHF
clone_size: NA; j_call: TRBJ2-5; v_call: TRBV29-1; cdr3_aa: CSVGSNRGETQYF
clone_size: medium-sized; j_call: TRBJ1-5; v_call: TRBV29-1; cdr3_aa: CSVGSSRGNQPQHF
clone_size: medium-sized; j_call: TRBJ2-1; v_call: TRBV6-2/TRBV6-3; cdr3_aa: CAIGTSGFNEQFF
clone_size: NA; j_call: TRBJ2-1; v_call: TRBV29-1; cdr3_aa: CSVREKYNEQFF
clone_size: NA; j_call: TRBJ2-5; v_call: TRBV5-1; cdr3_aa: CASSITGSQTRDQETQYF
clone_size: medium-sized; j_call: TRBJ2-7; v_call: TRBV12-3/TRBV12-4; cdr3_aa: CASKGGQSYEQYF
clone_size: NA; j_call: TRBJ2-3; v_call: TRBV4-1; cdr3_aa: CASSQREEADTQYF
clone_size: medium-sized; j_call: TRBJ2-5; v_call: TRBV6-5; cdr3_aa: CASRAVIQVDRETQYF
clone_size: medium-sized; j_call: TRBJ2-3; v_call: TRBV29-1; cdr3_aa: CSVEQGRDTQYF
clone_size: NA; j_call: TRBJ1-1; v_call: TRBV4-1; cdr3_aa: CASSQGIQDTEAFF
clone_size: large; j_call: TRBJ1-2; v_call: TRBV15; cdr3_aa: CATSRTVAANYGYTF
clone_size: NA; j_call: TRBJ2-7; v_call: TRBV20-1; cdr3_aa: CSARDLLAADYEQYF
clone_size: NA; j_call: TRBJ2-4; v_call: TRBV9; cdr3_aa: CASSVYGTGADIQYF
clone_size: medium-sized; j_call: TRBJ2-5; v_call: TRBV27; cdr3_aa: CASSLVRSGQETQYF
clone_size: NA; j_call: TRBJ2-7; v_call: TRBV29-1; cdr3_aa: CSVEDSYEQYF
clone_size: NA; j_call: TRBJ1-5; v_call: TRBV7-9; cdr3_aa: CASSFDRDRGLSNQPQHF
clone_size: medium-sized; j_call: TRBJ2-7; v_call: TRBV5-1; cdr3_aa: CASSAGTSAHEQYF
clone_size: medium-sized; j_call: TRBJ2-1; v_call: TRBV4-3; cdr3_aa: CASSQDIRGNEQFF
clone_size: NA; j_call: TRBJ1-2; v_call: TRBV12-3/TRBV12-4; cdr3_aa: CASSLVPGLYGYTF
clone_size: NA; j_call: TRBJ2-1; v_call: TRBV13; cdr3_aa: CASSFSGRAHNEQFF
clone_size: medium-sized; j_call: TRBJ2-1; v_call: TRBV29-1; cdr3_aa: CSVGGIAALSYNEQFF
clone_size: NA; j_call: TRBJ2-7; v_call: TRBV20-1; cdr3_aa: CSALAGDSYEQSF
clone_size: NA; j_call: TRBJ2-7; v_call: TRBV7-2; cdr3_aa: CASSSRTSATSPYEQYF
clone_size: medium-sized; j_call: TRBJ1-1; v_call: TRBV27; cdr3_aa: CASSRTRGNTEAFF
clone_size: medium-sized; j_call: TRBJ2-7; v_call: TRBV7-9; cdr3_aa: CASSLAGLMYEQYF
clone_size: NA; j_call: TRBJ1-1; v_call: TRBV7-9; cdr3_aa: CASSLETLKDRPNTEAFF
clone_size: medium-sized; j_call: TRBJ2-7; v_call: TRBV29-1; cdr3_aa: CSVLGGGSYEQYF
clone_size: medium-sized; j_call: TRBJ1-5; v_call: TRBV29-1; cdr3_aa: CSVAEGAGQPQHF